This T cell receptor (beta chain) was sequenced for a study of identical twins. The study, taken as a whole, reports: Abundant beta clonotypes from cord blood had fewer insertions, unlike memory repertoires, which showed none. Diverse VJ usage suggested most zero-insertion clonotypes were not invariant T cells.

This clonotype turned up a few times. Its specificity is unknown. The cDNA had a unique molecular identifier and a template-switch universal primer site. Via MiXCR, TCRdb re-called the 5' RACE reads, giving one row per CDR3 protein. The sample includes 700,000 or so distinct CDR3 sequences, around 8.3% of them seen just once. The CDR3 extends over 12 amino acids. The germline V gene encodes CDR1 SGHNT and CDR2 YENEEA. Trimming removed 5 bases at V and 10 bases at J, with 12 bases between. This same sample was also taken into another study, of yellow fever vaccine responses in identical twins.

This TCR was sampled from a young woman in good health. The sequenced sample consisted of PBMCs. The genes are TRBV11-3 and TRBJ2-1, with D possibly matching TRBD2 (5 bases). In DNA, the CDR3 is TGTGCCAGCAGCCAAGGCGAGCGGGAGCAGTTCTTC. Translation gives CASSQGEREQFF. The full variable domain, with the rest looked up from reference TRBV11-3 and TRBJ2-1, is EAGVVQSPRYKIIEKKQPVAFWCNPISGHNTLYWYLQNLGQGPELLIRYENEEAVDDSQLPKDRFSAERLKGVDSTLKIQPAELGDSAVYLCASSQGEREQFFGPGTRLTVL.